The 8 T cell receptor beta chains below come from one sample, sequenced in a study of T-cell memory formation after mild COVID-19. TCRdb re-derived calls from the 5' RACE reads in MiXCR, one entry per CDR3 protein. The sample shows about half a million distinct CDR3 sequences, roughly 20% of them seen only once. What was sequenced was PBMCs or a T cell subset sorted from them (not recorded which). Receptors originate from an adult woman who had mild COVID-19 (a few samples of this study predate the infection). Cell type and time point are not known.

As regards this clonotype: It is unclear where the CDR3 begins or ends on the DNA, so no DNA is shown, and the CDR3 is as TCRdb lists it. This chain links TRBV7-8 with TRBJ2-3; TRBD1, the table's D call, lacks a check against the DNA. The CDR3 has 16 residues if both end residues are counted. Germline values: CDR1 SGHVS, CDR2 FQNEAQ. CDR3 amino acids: CASSLVRGRPTDTQYF.

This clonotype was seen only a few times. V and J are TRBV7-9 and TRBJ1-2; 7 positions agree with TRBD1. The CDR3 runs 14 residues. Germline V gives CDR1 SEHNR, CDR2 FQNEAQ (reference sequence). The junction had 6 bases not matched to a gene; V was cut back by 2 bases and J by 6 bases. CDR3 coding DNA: TGTGCCAGCAGCTTATCAGAGGGGGCTCATGGCTACACCTTC. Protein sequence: CASSLSEGAHGYTF.

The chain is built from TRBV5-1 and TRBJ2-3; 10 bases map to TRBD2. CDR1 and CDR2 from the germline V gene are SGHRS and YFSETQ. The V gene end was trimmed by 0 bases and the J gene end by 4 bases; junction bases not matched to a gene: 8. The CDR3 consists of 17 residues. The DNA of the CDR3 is TGCGCCAGCAGCTTGGACACTAGCGGGGAGATCGCAGATACGCAGTATTTT. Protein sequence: CASSLDTSGEIADTQYF.

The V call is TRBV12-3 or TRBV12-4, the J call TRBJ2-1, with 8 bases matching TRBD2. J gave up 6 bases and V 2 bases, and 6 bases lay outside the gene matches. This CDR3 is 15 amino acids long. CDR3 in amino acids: CASSLPGGAVNEQFF. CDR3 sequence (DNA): TGTGCCAGCAGTTTACCCGGGGGGGCCGTCAATGAGCAGTTCTTC.

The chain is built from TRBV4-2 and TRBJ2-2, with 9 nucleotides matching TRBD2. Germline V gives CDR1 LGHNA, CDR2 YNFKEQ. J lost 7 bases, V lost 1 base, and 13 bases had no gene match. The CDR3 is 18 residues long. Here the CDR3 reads CASSQGGSAGGSLGELFF. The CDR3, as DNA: TGTGCCAGCAGCCAAGGGGGCTCAGCGGGAGGATCCCTCGGGGAGCTGTTTTTT.

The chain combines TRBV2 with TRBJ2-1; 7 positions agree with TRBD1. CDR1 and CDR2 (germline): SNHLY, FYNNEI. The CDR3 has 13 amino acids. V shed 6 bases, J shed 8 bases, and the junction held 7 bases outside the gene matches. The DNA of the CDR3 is TGTGCCAGCAGGAGGGGGCTTCGGGATGAGCAGTTCTTC. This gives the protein CASRRGLRDEQFF.

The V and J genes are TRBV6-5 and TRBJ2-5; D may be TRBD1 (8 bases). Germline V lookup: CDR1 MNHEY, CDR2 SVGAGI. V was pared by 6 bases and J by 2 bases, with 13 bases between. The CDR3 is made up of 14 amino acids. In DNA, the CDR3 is TGTGCCAGCAGCCAACAGGGGGGGCAAGAGACCCAGTACTTC. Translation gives CASSQQGGQETQYF.

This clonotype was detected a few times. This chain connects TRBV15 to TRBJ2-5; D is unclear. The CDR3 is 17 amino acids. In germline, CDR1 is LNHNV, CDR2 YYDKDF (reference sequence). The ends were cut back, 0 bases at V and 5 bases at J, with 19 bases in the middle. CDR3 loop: CATSRDQRQVAGETQYF. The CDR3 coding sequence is TGTGCCACCAGCAGAGATCAACGGCAGGTGGCCGGGGAGACCCAGTACTTC.